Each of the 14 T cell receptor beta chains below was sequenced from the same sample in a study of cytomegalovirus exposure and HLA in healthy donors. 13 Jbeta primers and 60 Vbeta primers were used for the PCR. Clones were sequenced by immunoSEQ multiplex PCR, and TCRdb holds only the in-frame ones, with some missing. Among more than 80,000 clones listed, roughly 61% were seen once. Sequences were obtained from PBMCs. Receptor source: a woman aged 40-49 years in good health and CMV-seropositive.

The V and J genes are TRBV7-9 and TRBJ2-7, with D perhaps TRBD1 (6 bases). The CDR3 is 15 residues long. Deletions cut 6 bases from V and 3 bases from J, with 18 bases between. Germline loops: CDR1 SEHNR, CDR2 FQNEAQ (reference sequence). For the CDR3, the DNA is TGTGCCAGCAGTTCCGTAGGGGACACCATCTACGAGCAGTACTTC. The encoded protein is CASSSVGDTIYEQYF.

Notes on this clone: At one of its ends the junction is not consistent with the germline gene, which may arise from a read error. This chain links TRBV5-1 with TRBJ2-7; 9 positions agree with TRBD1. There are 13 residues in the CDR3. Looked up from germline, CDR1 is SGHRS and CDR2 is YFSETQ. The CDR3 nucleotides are TGCGCCAGCAGGTTGGGACAGGGCTACGAGCAGTACTTC. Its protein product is CASRLGQGYEQYF.

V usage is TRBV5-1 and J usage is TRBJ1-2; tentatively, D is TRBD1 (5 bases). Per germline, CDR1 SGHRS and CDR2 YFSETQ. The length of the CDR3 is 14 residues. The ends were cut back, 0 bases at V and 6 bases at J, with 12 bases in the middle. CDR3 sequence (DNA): TGCGCCAGCAGCTTGGTAGGGGTCAACCATGGCTACACCTTC. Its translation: CASSLVGVNHGYTF. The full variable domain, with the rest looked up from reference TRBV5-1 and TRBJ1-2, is KAGVTQTPRYLIKTRGQQVTLSCSPISGHRSVSWYQQTPGQGLQFLFEYFSETQRNKGNFPGRFSGRQFSNSRSEMNVSTLELGDSALYLCASSLVGVNHGYTFGSGTRLTVV.

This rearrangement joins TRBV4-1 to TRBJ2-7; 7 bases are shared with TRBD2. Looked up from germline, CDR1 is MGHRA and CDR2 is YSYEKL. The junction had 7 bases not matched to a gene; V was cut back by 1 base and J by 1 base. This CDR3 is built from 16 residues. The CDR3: CASSQVDRTRSYEQYF. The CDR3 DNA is TGCGCCAGCAGCCAAGTAGATCGGACTAGGTCCTACGAGCAGTACTTC.

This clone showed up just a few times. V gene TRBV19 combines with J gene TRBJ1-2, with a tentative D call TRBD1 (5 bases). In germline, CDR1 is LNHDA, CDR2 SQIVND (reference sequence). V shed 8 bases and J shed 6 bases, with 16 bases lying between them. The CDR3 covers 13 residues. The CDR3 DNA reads TGTGCCAGTTCCTCAGGGCAAGGGCATGGCTACACCTTC. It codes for CASSSGQGHGYTF.

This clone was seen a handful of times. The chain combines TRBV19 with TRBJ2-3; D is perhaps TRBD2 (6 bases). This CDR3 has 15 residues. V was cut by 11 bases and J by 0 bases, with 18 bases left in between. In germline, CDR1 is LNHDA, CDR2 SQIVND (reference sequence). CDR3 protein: CASEAYGTSTDTQYF. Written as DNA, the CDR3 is TGTGCCTCAGAGGCTTACGGGACTAGCACAGATACGCAGTATTTT.

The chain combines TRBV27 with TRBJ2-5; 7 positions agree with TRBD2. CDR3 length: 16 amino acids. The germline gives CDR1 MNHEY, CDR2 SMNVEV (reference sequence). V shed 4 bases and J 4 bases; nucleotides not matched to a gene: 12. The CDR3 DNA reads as TGTGCCAGCAGTTCCGACCCGGCGGGGGAACCAGAGACCCAGTACTTC. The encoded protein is CASSSDPAGEPETQYF.

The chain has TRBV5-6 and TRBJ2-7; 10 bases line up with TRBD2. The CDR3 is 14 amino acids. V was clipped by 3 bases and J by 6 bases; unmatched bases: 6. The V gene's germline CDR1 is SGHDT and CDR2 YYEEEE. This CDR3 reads CASSSTGLAFEQYF. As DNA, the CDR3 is TGTGCCAGCAGCTCGACGGGACTAGCGTTCGAGCAGTACTTC.

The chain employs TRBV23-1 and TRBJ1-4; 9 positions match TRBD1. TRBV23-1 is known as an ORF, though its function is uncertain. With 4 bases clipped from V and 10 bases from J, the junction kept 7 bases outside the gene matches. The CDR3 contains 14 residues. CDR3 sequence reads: CASSRDRVGGKLFF. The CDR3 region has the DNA TGCGCCAGCAGTCGGGACAGGGTAGGAGGAAAACTGTTTTTT.

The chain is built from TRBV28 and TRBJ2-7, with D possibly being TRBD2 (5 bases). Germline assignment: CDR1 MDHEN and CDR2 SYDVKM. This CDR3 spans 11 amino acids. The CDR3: CAGGHSYEQYF. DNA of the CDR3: TGTGCGGGCGGGCACTCCTACGAGCAGTACTTC.

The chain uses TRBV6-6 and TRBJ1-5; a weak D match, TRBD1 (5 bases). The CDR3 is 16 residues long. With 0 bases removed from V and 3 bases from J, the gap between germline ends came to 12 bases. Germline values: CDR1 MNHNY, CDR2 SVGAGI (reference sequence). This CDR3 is CASSYSMGQNNQPQHF. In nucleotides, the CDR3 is TGTGCCAGCAGTTACTCGATGGGGCAGAACAATCAGCCCCAGCATTTT.

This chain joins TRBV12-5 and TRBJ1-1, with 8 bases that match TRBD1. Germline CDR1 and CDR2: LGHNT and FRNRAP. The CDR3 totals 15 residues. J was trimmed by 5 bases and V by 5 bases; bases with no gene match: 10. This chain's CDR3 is CASGPNQGAKTEAFF. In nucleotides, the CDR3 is TGTGCTAGTGGTCCGAACCAGGGGGCAAAGACTGAAGCTTTCTTT.

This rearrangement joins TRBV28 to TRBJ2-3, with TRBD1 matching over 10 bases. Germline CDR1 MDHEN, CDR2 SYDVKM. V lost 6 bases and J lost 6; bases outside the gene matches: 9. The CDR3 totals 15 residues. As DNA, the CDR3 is TGTGCCAGCAGCCCGGGACAGGGGTTAACGGATACGCAGTATTTT. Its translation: CASSPGQGLTDTQYF.

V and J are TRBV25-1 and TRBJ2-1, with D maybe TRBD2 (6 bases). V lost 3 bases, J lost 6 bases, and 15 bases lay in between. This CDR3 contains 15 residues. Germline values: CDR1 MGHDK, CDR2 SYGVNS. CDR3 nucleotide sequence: TGTGCCAGCAGTGACTCGGGGGTCCTGGGCAATGAGCAGTTCTTC. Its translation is CASSDSGVLGNEQFF.